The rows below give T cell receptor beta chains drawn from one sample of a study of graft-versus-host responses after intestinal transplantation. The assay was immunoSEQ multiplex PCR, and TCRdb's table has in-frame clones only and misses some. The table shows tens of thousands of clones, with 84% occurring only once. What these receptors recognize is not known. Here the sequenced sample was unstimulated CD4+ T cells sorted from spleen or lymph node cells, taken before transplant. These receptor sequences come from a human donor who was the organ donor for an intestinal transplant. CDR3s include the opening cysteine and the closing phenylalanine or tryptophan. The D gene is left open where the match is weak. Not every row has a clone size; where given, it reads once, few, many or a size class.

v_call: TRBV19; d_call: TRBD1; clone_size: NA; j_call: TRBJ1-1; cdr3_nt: TGTGCCAGTGGGGGACAGGCCTTCATGAACACTGAAGCTTTCTTT; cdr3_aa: CASGGQAFMNTEAFF
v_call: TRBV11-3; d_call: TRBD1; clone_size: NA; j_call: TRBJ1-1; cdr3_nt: TGTGCCAGCAGCTCTACCGGGACAGGGTCCACTGAAGCTTTCTTT; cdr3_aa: CASSSTGTGSTEAFF
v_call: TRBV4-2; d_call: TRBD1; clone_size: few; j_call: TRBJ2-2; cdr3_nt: TGTGCCAGCAGCCAAGTCGGACAGGGGGCGGACACCGGGGAGCTGTTTTTT; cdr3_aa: CASSQVGQGADTGELFF
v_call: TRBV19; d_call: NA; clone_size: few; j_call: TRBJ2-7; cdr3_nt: TGTGCCAGTAGTATCAGGGGCCCCCCGGGGGAGCAGTACTTC; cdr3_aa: CASSIRGPPGEQYF
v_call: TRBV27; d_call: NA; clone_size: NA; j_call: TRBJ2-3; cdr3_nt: TGTGCCAGCAGTTTATTTGGAGATACGCAGTATTTT; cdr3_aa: CASSLFGDTQYF
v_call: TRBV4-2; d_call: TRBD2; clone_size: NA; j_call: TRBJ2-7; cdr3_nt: TGTGCCAGCAGCCCGAACCCCCTAGCGGGCCTCTACGAGCAGTACTTC; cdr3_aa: CASSPNPLAGLYEQYF
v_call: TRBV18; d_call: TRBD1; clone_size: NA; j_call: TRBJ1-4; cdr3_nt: TGTGCCAGCTCACCTCTGACAGGGTCTCATGAAAAACTGTTTTTT; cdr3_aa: CASSPLTGSHEKLFF
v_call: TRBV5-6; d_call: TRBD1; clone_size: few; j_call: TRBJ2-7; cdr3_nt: TGTGCCAGCAGCTTTAGAGGGACAGGAATTTACGAGCAGTACTTC; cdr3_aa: CASSFRGTGIYEQYF
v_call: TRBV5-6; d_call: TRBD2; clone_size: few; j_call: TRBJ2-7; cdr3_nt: TGTGCCAGCAGCCCCAGTAGCGGGGCTAATTCCTACGAGCAGTACTTC; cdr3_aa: CASSPSSGANSYEQYF
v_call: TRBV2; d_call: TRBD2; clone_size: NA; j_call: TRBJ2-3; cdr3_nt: TGTGCCAGCAGTGAAGGACTAGCGGGGGCGACGCAGTATTTT; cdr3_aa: CASSEGLAGATQYF
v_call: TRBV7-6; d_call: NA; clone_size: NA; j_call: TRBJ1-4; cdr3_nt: TGTGCCAGCAGCTTAGGGGTCGGCCCAACTAATGAAAAACTGTTTTTT; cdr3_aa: CASSLGVGPTNEKLFF
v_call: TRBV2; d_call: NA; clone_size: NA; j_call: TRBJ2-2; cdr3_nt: TGTGCCAGCAGTGATCGCACAGCCAACACCGGGGAGCTGTTTTTT; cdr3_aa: CASSDRTANTGELFF
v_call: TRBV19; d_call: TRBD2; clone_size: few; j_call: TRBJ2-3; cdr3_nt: TGTGCCAGTAGTTTCGGCGGGAGGTCCGATACGCAGTATTTT; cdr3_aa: CASSFGGRSDTQYF
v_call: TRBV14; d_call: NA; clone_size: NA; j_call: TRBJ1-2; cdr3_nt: TGTGCCAGCAGCCAAGATGTAGGACAGTCCTATGGCTACACCTTC; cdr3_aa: CASSQDVGQSYGYTF
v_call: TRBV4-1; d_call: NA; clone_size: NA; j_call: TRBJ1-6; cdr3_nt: TGCGCCAGCAGCCAAGAAAAGATGAATAATTCACCCCTCCACTTT; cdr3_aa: CASSQEKMNNSPLHF
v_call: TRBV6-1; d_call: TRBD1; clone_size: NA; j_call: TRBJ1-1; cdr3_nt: TGTGCCAGCAGTGGTAACAGGGGGGTTAGCACTGAAGCTTTCTTT; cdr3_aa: CASSGNRGVSTEAFF
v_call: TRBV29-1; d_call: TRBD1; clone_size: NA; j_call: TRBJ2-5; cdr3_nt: TGCAGCGTTGGTAGGGGGCCCCAAAAGACCCAGTACTTC; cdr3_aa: CSVGRGPQKTQYF
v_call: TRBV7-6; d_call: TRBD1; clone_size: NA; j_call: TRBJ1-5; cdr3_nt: TGTGCCAGCAGCTTTCACGGGACAGATAGCAATCAGCCCCAGCATTTT; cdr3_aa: CASSFHGTDSNQPQHF